This T cell receptor (beta chain) was identified in a study of blood T cell repertoires in COVID-19. Study information: Italy, Spain and the United States were the sources of the convalescent and acute COVID-19 samples.

Per the original methods: For nucleated cells, counts were estimated from reference gene primer amplification. Produced via immunoSEQ multiplex PCR; TCRdb's table is partial and in-frame only. V, J and clone size were drawn from that table, and D and trimming were deduced from the DNA. The data contain about 83,000 clones, approximately 86% of them singletons. Germline-derived CDR1 and CDR2 are LNHDA and SQIVND (reference sequence). Trimming cost V 1 base and J 3 bases, with 9 bases left between them. This CDR3 has 14 amino acids. The chain has TRBV19 and TRBJ2-5; a weak D match, TRBD1 (6 bases). This sequence was found in an older man with active or convalescent COVID-19. The sequencing sample was made of peripheral blood. The DNA of the CDR3 is TGTGCCAGTAGTATAGGGACAGTCAAAGAGACCCAGTACTTC. This gives the protein CASSIGTVKETQYF.